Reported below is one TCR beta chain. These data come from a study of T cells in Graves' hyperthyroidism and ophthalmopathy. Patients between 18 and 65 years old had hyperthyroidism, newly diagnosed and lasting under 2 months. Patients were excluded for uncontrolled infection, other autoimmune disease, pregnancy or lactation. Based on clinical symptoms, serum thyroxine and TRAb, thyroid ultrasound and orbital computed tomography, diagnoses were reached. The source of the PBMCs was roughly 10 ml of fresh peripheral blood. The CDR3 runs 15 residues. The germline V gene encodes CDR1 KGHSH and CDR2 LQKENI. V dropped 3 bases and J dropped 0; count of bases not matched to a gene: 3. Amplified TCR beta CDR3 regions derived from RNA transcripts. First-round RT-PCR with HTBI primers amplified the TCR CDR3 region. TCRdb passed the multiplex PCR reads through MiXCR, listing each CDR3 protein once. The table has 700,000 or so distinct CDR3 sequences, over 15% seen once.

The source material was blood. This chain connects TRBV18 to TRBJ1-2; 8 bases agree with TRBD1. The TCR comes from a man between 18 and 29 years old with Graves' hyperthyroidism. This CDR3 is CASSPRDRPNYGYTF. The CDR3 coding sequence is TGTGCCAGCTCACCCCGGGACAGGCCTAACTATGGCTACACCTTC.